The clone carrying this T cell receptor beta chain was picked up many times. TCRdb reprocessed the RACE reads via MiXCR and lists one record per CDR3 protein. The repertoire holds 380,000 or so distinct CDR3 sequences, with around 5.5% as singletons. The data belong to a study of human T cells and chemical hapten exposure. On the study more broadly: Cases of alopecia areata, totalis or universalis occurred in a predominantly female patient group.

The CDR3 loop spans 18 amino acids. Germline trimming cut 1 base from V and 0 bases from J; bases unmatched to any gene: 6. Germline assignment: CDR1 LGHNA and CDR2 YSLEER. This sample's time point: pre-sensitization, week 0. Treatment reported: therapeutic diphenylcyclopropenone sensitization with weekly scalp DPC. Only after blood had been drawn was each patch test applied. V is TRBV4-3 and J is TRBJ2-6; 7 positions match TRBD1. This TCR was sampled from a woman aged 18-29 years with alopecia areata. Some clones in this sample may be carry-over from other donors' samples. Sample: whole blood, taken in connection with sensitization to the hapten diphenylcyclopropenone (DPC). The CDR3 nucleotides are TGCGCCAGCAGCCAAGGCCAGGGGGTTTACTCTGGGGCCAACGTCCTGACTTTC. Residues: CASSQGQGVYSGANVLTF.